One and the same sample provided the 8 T cell receptor beta chains below, sequenced in a study of T cell changes during pregnancy in multiple sclerosis. The method was immunoSEQ multiplex PCR; TCRdb's version includes in-frame clones alone and lacks a portion of them. The table includes 78,000 or so clones, around 92% detected once. The sample here was peripheral blood, taken before pregnancy. These receptor sequences come from a female donor with multiple sclerosis, enrolled in a pregnancy study.

The chain is built from TRBV28 and TRBJ1-2; D not certain. The CDR3 totals 12 residues. Per germline, CDR1 MDHEN and CDR2 SYDVKM. Trimming pared 6 bases from V and 4 bases from J, leaving 9 bases between. CDR3: CASSSDVYGYTF. As DNA, the CDR3 is TGTGCCAGCAGCTCAGATGTCTATGGCTACACCTTC.

The rearrangement joins TRBV5-4 to TRBJ2-1; 11 bases fit TRBD2. Losses at the gene ends were 3 bases for V and 5 bases for J; bases not matched to a gene: 4. This CDR3 has 15 amino acids. Germline loops: CDR1 SGHNT, CDR2 YYREEE (reference sequence). The CDR3 bases are TGTGCCAGCAGCTATGGGACTAGCGGAAACAATGAGCAGTTCTTC. Amino acids: CASSYGTSGNNEQFF. The whole variable domain, filled in from reference TRBV5-4 and TRBJ2-1, reads ETGVTQSPTHLIKTRGQQVTLRCSSQSGHNTVSWYQQALGQGPQFIFQYYREEENGRGNFPPRFSGLQFPNYSSELNVNALELDDSALYLCASSYGTSGNNEQFFGPGTRLTVL.

V is TRBV28 and J is TRBJ2-4, with D possibly matching TRBD1 (5 bases). CDR1 and CDR2 (germline): MDHEN, SYDVKM. Trimming stripped 4 bases from V and 3 bases from J, with 7 bases between. The CDR3 length is 13 residues. CDR3 residues: CASSWGLKNIQYF. CDR3 coding DNA: TGTGCCAGCAGTTGGGGCCTCAAAAACATTCAGTACTTC.

This chain joins TRBV5-8 and TRBJ2-7; 7 nucleotides line up with TRBD2. This CDR3 spans 15 amino acids. Trimming removed 0 bases from V and 7 bases from J; junction bases left unmatched: 10. The germline CDR1 and CDR2 sequences are SGHTS and YDEGEE. The DNA for the CDR3 is TGTGCCAGCAGCTTGGGGACCCTAGCGGTCGCGGAGCAGTACTTC. Protein product: CASSLGTLAVAEQYF.

The chain has TRBV2 and TRBJ1-2; possibly TRBD1 for D (6 bases). Trimming shortened V by 2 bases and J by 4 bases, and 8 bases separated the two germline ends. Germline V CDR1 and CDR2: SNHLY, FYNNEI. The CDR3 is 13 amino acids. CDR3 sequence (DNA): TGTGCCAGCAGTGAACAGGGGTCCTATGGCTACACCTTC. Amino acids: CASSEQGSYGYTF.

V is TRBV12-1 and J is TRBJ2-3; the listed D gene, TRBD2, was not tested against the DNA. TRBV12-1 is deemed a pseudogene. The CDR3 is 12 amino acids. This CDR3 is CASSSSDYTQYF. The CDR3 DNA follows: TGTGCCAGCAGCTCCTCCGACTATACGCAGTATTTT.

The chain couples TRBV19 to TRBJ2-2, with D unclear. Trimming removed 7 bases from V and 4 bases from J, with 10 bases in between. The CDR3 loop spans 13 amino acids. The germline gives CDR1 LNHDA, CDR2 SQIVND (reference sequence). This CDR3 reads CASTGQVTGELFF. DNA for the CDR3: TGTGCCAGTACTGGGCAGGTCACCGGGGAGCTGTTTTTT. The full variable domain, with the rest looked up from reference TRBV19 and TRBJ2-2, is DGGITQSPKYLFRKEGQNVTLSCEQNLNHDAMYWYRQDPGQGLRLIYYSQIVNDFQKGDIAEGYSVSREKKESFPLTVTSAQKNPTAFYLCASTGQVTGELFFGEGSRLTVL.

The chain recombines TRBV9 with TRBJ1-4; D not certain. CDR3 length equals 14 residues. Between the trimmed V and J ends, which lost 3 bases and 10 bases, there was a span of 16 bases. Germline loops: CDR1 SGDLS, CDR2 YYNGEE. The CDR3 DNA is TGTGCCAGCAGCGCTACACCCAATGAGGGAAAACTGTTTTTT. This codes for CASSATPNEGKLFF.